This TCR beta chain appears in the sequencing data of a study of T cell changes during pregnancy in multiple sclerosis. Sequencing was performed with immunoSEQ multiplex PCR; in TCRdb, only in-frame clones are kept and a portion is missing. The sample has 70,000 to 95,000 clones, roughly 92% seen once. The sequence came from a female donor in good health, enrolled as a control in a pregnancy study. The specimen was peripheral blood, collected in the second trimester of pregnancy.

The CDR3 sequence: CASSGSQGAFGEKLFF. DNA of the CDR3: TGTGCCAGCAGTGGATCCCAGGGGGCCTTTGGGGAAAAACTGTTTTTT. V is TRBV9 and J is TRBJ1-4, with 8 bases identical to TRBD1. This CDR3 has 16 residues. The germline gives CDR1 SGDLS, CDR2 YYNGEE. J lost 8 bases, V lost 5 bases, and 14 bases had no gene match.